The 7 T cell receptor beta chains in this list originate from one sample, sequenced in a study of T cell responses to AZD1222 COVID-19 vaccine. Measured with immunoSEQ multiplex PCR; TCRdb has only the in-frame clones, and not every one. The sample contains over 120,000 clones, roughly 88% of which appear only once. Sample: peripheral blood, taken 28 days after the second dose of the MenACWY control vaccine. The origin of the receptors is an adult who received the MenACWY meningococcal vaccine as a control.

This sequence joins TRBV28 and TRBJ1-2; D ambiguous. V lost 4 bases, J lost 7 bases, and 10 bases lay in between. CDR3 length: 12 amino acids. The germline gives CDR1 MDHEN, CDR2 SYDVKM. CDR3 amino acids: CASSSGFGGYTF. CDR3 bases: TGTGCCAGCAGTTCCGGGTTTGGTGGCTACACCTTC.

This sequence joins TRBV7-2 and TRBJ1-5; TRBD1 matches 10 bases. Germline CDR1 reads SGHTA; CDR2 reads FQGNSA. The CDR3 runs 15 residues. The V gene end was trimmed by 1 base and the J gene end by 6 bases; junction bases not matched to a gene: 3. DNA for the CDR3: TGTGCCAGCAGCTTAGTGTGGGACAGGGGTCAGCCCCAGCATTTT. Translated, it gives CASSLVWDRGQPQHF.

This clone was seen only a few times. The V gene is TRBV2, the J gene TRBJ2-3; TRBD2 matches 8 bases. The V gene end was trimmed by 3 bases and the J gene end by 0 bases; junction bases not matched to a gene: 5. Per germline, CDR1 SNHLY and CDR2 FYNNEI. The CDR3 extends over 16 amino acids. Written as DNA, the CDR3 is TGTGCCAGCAGTGAGGCTAGCGGGTATAGCACAGATACGCAGTATTTT. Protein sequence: CASSEASGYSTDTQYF.

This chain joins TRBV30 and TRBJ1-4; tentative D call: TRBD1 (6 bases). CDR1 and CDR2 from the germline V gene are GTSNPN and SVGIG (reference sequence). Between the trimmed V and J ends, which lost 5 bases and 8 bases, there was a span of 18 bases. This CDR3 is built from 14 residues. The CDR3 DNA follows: TGTGCCTGGTTGAAAACAGGGCTTGGGGAAAAACTGTTTTTT. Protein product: CAWLKTGLGEKLFF.

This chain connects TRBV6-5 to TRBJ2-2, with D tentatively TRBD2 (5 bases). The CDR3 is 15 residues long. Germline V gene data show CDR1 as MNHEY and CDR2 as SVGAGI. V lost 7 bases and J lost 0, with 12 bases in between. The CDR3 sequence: CASTDRGPNTGELFF. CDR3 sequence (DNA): TGTGCCAGCACCGACCGGGGTCCGAACACCGGGGAGCTGTTTTTT.

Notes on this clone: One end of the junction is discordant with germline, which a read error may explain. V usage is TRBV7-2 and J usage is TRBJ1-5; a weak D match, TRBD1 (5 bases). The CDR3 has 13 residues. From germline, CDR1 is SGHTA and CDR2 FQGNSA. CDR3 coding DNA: TGTGCCAGCAGGTTAGGGGATAGTCAGCCCCAGCATTTT. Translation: CASRLGDSQPQHF.

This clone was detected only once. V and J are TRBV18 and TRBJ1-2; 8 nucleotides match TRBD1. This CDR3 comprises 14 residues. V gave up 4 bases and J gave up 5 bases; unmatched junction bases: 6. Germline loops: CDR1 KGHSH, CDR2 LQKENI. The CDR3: CASSLGQGVYGYTF. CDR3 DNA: TGTGCCAGCTCACTAGGACAGGGTGTATATGGCTACACCTTC.